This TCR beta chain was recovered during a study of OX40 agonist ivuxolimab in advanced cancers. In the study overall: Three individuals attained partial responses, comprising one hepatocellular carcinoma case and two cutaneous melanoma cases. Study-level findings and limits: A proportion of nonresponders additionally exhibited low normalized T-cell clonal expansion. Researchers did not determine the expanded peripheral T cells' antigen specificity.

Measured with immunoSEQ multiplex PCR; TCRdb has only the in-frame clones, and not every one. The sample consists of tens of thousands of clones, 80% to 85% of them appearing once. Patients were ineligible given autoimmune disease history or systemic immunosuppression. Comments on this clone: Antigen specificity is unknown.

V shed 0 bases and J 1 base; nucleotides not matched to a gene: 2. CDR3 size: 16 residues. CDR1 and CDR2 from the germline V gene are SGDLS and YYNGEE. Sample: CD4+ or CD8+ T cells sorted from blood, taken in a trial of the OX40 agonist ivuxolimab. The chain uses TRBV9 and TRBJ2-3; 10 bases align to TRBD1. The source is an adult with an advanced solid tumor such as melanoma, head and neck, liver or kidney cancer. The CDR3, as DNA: TGTGCCAGCAGCGTAGTAGGGACAGGGGGCACAGATACGCAGTATTTT. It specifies CASSVVGTGGTDTQYF.